This T cell receptor beta chain was recorded in a study of neurological immune-mediated disorders. This clonotype was recorded at least ten times. Its specificity is unknown. The cDNA was generated through 5'RACE incorporating 10-nucleotide random UMIs. TCRdb recomputed calls from the 5' RACE reads with MiXCR, one row per CDR3 protein. The table records under 45,000 distinct CDR3 sequences, about 14% of them present only once. Whole-study findings and limits: The study found the most TCR clonal expansion in HTLV-1-associated myelopathy and the least in multiple sclerosis, below healthy controls. Private repertoires in all groups were suggested, as expanded clones shared no CDR3 amino acid sequences across subjects.

Sorted libraries were made with 1 million CD4+ or CD8+ T cells. The receptor comes from a woman aged 55-70 years with HTLV-1-associated myelopathy (HAM/TSP). Sequencing used CD4+ T cells from blood.

CDR3 nucleotides: TGTGCCAGCAGCTTGATGGGCCAGCCCCAGCATTTT. Translated: CASSLMGQPQHF. The J gene is TRBJ1-5, the V gene TRBV5-4; D unresolved. This CDR3 has 12 amino acids. Trimming left V 1 base short and J 7 bases short, with 6 bases between. Germline V gene lookup returns CDR1 SGHNT and CDR2 YYREEE (reference sequence).